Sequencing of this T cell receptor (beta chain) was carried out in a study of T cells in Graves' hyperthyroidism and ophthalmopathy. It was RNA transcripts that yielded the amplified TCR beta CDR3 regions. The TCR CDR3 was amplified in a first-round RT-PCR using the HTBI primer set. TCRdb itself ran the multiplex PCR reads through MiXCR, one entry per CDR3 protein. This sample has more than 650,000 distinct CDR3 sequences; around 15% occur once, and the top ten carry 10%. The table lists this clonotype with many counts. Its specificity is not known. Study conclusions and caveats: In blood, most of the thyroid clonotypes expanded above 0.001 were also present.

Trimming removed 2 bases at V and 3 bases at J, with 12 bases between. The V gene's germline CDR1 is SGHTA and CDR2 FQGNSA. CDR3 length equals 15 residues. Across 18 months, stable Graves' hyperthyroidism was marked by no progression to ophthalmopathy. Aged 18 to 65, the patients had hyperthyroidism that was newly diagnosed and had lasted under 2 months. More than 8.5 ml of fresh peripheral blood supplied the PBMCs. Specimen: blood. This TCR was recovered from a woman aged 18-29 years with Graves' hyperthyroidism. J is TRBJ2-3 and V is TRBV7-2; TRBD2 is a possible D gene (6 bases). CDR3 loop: CASSLRWGTTDTQYF. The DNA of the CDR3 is TGTGCCAGCAGCTTACGTTGGGGGACTACAGATACGCAGTATTTT. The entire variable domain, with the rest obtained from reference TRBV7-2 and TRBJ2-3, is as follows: GAGVSQSPSNKVTEKGKDVELRCDPISGHTALYWYRQSLGQGLEFLIYFQGNSAPDKSGLPSDRFSAERTGGSVSTLTIQRTQQEDSAVYLCASSLRWGTTDTQYFGPGTRLTVL.